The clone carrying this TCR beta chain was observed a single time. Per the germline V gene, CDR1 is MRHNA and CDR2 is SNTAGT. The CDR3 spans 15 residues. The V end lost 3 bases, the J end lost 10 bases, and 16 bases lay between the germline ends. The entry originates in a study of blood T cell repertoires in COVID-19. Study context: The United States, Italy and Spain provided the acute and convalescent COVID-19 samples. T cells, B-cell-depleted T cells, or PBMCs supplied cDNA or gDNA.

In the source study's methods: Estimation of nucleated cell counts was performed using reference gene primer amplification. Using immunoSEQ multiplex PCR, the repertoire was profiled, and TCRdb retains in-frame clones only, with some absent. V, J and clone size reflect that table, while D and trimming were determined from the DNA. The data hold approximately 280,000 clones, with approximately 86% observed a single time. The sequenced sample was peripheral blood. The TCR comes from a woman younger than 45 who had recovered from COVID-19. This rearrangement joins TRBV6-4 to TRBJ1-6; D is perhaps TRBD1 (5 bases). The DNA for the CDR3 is TGTGCCAGCAGTGATGAGGCCACAGCAGGGTCACCCCTCCACTTT. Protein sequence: CASSDEATAGSPLHF.